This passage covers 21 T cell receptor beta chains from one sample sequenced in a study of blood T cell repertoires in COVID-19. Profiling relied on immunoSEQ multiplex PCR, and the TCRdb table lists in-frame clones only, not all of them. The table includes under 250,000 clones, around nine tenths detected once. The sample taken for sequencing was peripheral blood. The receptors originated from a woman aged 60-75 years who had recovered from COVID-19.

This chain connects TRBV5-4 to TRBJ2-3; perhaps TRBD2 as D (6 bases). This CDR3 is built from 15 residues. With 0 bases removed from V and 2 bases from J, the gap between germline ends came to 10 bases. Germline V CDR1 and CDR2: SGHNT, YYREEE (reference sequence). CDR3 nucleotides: TGTGCCAGCAGCTTGGGTACTAGCATCACAGATACGCAGTATTTT. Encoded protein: CASSLGTSITDTQYF. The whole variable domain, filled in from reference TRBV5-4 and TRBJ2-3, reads ETGVTQSPTHLIKTRGQQVTLRCSSQSGHNTVSWYQQALGQGPQFIFQYYREEENGRGNFPPRFSGLQFPNYSSELNVNALELDDSALYLCASSLGTSITDTQYFGPGTRLTVL.

CDR3 in amino acids: CASSLDSSGVPDTQYF. CDR3 sequence (DNA): TGTGCCAGCAGCTTAGATTCGTCAGGGGTCCCAGATACGCAGTATTTT. V is TRBV7-6 and J is TRBJ2-3, with a weak D call TRBD1 (6 bases). Trimming took off 1 base at V and 4 bases at J, with 15 bases between the two ends. In germline, CDR1 is SGHVS, CDR2 FNYEAQ. The CDR3 is made up of 16 amino acids.

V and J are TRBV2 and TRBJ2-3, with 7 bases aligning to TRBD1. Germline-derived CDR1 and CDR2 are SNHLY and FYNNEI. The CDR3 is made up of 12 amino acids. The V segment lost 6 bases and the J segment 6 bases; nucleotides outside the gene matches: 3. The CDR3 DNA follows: TGTGCCAGCAGGGACAGGTCCGATACGCAGTATTTT. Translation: CASRDRSDTQYF.

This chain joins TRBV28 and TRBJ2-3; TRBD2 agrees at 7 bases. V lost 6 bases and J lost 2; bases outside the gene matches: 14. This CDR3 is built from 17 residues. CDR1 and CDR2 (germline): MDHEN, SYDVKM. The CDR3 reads CASSLLRRGSPTDTQYF. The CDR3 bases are TGTGCCAGCAGCCTCTTACGGCGGGGGAGCCCCACAGATACGCAGTATTTT. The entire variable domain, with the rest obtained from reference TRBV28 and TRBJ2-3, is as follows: DVKVTQSSRYLVKRTGEKVFLECVQDMDHENMFWYRQDPGLGLRLIYFSYDVKMKEKGDIPEGYSVSREKKERFSLILESASTNQTSMYLCASSLLRRGSPTDTQYFGPGTRLTVL.

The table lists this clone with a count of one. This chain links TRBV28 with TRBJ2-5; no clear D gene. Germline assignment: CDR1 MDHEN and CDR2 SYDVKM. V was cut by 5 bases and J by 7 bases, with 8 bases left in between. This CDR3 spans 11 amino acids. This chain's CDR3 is CASSLDRTQYF. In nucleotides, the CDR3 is TGTGCCAGCAGTCTAGACCGGACCCAGTACTTC.

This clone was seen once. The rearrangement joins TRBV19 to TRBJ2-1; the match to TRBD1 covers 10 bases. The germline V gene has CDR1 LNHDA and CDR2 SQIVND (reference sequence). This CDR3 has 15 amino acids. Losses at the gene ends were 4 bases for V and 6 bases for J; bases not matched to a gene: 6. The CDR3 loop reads CASSTEDRGSNEQFF. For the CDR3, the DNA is TGTGCCAGTAGTACAGAGGACAGGGGGAGCAATGAGCAGTTCTTC. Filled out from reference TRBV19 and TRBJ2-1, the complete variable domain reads DGGITQSPKYLFRKEGQNVTLSCEQNLNHDAMYWYRQDPGQGLRLIYYSQIVNDFQKGDIAEGYSVSREKKESFPLTVTSAQKNPTAFYLCASSTEDRGSNEQFFGPGTRLTVL.

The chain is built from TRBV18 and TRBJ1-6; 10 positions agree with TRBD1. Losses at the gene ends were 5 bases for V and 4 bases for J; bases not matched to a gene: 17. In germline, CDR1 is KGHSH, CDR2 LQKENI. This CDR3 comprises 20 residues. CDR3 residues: CASSRTVGTGAQMYNSPLHF. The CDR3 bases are TGTGCCAGCTCAAGAACCGTCGGGACAGGGGCCCAAATGTATAATTCACCCCTCCACTTT.

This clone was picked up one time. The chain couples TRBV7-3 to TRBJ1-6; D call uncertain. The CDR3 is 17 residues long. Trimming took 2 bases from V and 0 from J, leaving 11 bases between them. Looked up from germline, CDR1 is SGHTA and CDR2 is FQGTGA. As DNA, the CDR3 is TGTGCCAGCAGCTTAGGGTCCGGGAGCTCCTATAATTCACCCCTCCACTTT. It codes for CASSLGSGSSYNSPLHF.

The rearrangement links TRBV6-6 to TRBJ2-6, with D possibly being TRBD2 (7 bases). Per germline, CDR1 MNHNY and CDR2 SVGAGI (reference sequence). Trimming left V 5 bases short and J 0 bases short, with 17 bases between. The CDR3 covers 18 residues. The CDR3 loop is CASSPWEGVTSGANVLTF. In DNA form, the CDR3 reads TGTGCCAGCAGTCCGTGGGAGGGGGTGACCTCTGGGGCCAACGTCCTGACTTTC.

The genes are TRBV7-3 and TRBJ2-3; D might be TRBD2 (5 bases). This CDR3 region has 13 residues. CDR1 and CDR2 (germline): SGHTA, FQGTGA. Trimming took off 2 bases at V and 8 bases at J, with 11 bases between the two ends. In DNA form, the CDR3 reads TGTGCCAGCAGCTTAGACCGGGAAGTTACGCAGTATTTT. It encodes CASSLDREVTQYF.

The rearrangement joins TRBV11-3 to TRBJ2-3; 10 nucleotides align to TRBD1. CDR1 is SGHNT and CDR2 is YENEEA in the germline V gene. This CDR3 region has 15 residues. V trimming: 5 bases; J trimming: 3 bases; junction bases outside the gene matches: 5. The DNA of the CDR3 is TGTGCCAGCAGCGTTGGACAGGGGGAAACAGATACGCAGTATTTT. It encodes CASSVGQGETDTQYF.

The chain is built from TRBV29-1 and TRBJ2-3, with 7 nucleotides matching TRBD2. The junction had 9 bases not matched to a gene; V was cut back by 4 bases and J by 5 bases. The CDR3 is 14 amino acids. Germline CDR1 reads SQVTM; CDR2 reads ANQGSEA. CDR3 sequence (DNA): TGCAGCGTTGTGCCTAGCGGCTGGGGAGATACGCAGTATTTT. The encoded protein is CSVVPSGWGDTQYF.

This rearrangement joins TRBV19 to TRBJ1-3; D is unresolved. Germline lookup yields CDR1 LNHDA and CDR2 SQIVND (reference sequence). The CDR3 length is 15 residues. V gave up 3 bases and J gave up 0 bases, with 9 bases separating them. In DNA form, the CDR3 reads TGTGCCAGTAGTATTGGCGGATACTCTGGAAACACCATATATTTT. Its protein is CASSIGGYSGNTIYF.

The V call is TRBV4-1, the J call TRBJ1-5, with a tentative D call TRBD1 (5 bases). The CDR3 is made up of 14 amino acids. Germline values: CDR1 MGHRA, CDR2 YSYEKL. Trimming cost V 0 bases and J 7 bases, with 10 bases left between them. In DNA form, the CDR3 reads TGCGCCAGCAGCCAAGAGCGGGGGAACCAGCCCCAGCATTTT. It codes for CASSQERGNQPQHF.

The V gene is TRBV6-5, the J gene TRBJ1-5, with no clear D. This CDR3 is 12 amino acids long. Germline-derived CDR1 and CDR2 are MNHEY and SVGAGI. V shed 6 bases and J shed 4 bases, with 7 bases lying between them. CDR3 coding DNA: TGTGCCAGCAGGAAGAGAAATCAGCCCCAGCATTTT. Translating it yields CASRKRNQPQHF.

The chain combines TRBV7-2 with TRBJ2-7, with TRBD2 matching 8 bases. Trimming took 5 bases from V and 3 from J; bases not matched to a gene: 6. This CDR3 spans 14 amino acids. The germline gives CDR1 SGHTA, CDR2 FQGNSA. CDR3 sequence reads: CASSARTSLYEQYF. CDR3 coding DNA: TGTGCCAGCAGCGCGCGGACTAGCCTCTACGAGCAGTACTTC.

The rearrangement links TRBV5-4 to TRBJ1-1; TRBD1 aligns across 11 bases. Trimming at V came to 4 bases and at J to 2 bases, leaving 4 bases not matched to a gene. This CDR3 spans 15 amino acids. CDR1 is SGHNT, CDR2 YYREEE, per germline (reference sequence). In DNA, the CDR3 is TGTGCCAGCAGCCCCCGGACAGGGGGCAACACTGAAGCTTTCTTT. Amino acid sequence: CASSPRTGGNTEAFF.

DNA of the CDR3: TGTGCCAGCAGTGAACCGGGACAGGGGGTCGGGGAGCTGTTTTTT. Its protein product is CASSEPGQGVGELFF. The chain is built from TRBV27 and TRBJ2-2, with 11 positions matching TRBD1. Germline loops: CDR1 MNHEY, CDR2 SMNVEV (reference sequence). This CDR3 region has 15 residues. J lost 7 bases, V lost 5 bases, and 6 bases had no gene match.

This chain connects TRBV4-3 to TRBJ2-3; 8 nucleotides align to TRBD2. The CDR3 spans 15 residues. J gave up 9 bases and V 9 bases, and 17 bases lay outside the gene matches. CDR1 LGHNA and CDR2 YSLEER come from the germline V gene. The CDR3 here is CASTRGAGGLQTQYF. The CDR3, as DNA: TGCGCCAGTACGCGGGGGGCGGGGGGCCTCCAAACGCAGTATTTT.

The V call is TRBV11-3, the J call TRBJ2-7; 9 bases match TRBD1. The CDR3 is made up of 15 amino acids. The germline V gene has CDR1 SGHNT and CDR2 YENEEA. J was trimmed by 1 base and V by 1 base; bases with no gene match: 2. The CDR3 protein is CASSLGGQGSYEQYF. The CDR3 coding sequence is TGTGCCAGCAGCTTAGGGGGACAGGGTTCCTACGAGCAGTACTTC.

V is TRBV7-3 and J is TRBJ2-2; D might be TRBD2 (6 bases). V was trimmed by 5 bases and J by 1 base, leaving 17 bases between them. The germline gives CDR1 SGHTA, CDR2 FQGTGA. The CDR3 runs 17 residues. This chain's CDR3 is CASSPRGLAMNTGELFF. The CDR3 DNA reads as TGTGCCAGCAGCCCTCGGGGGTTAGCGATGAACACCGGGGAGCTGTTTTTT. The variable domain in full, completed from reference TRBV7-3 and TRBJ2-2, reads GAGVSQTPSNKVTEKGKYVELRCDPISGHTALYWYRQSLGQGPEFLIYFQGTGAADDSGLPNDRFFAVRPEGSVSTLKIQRTERGDSAVYLCASSPRGLAMNTGELFFGEGSRLTVL.